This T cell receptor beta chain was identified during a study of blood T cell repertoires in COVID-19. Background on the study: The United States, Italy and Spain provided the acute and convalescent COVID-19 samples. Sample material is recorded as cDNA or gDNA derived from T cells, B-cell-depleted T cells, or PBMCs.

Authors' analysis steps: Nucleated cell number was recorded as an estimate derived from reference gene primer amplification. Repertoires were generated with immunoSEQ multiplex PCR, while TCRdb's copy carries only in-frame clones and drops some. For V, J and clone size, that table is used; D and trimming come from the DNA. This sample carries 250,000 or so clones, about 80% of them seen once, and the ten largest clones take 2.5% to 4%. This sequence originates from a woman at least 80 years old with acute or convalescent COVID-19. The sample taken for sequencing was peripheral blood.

CDR3 coding DNA: TGTGCCAGCACCTGGCGGGAAGGGACTTCGGAGCAGTTCTTC. This translates into CASTWREGTSEQFF. This chain links TRBV6-5 with TRBJ2-1; the D gene is possibly TRBD2 (6 bases). This CDR3 spans 14 amino acids. CDR1 and CDR2 from the germline V gene are MNHEY and SVGAGI. Trimming cost V 7 bases and J 10 bases, with 20 bases left between them.